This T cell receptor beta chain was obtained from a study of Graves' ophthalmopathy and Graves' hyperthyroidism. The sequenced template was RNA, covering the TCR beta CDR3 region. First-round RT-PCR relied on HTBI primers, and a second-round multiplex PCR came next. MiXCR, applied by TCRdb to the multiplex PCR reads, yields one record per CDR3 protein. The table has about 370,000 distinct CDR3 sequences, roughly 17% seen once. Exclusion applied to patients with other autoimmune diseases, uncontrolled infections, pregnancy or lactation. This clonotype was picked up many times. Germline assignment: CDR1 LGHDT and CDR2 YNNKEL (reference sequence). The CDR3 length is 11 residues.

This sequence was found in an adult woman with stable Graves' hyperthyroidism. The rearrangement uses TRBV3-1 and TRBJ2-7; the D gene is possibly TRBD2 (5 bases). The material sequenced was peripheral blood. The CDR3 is CVYTGGNEQYF. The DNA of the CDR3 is TGTGTCTATACCGGAGGAAACGAGCAGTACTTC.